Listed below are T cell receptor beta chains from one sample, sequenced in a study of a mutant IDH1 vaccine in newly diagnosed glioma. Sequenced by immunoSEQ multiplex PCR; TCRdb stores in-frame clones only, minus some. The data contain roughly 32,000 clones, over 60% of them singletons. Material: peripheral blood mononuclear cells (PBMCs), obtained from a glioma patient treated with radiotherapy, temozolomide or both. The origin of the receptors is a man aged 45 to 65 with glioma. Some clones in this sample may be carry-over from other donors' samples. CDR3s include the opening cysteine and the closing phenylalanine or tryptophan. The D gene is left open where the match is weak. The size of a clone is reported for some rows only, either as once, few or many, or as a class for expanded clones.

CDR3aa,CDR3nt,v_gene,abundance,d_gene,j_gene
CASSPRVGSNQPQHF,TGCGCCAGCAGCCCGAGGGTGGGGAGCAATCAGCCCCAGCATTTT,TRBV4-1,medium-sized,NA,TRBJ1-5
CASSLAQGSNQPQHF,TGTGCCAGCAGCTTAGCGCAGGGTAGCAATCAGCCCCAGCATTTT,TRBV7-2,NA,NA,TRBJ1-5
CASSLAGGQVEQYF,TGCGCCAGCAGCTTGGCAGGAGGACAAGTGGAGCAGTACTTC,TRBV5-1,NA,NA,TRBJ2-7
CASSKGETHDRDTQYF,TGTGCCAGCAGCAAAGGGGAGACCCATGATAGAGATACGCAGTATTTT,TRBV21-1,NA,NA,TRBJ2-3
CASSLGGSIYEQYF,TGTGCCAGCAGCTTAGGCGGGAGTATCTACGAGCAGTACTTC,TRBV11-2,NA,TRBD2,TRBJ2-7
CASSLGGSIEQFF,TGCGCCAGCAGCTTGGGGGGAAGTATTGAGCAGTTCTTC,TRBV5-1,NA,NA,TRBJ2-1
CASSWGAGSYEQYF,TGTGCCAGCAGCTGGGGGGCTGGCTCCTACGAGCAGTACTTC,TRBV5-5,NA,NA,TRBJ2-7
CASSEQGGPDTQYF,TGCGCCAGCAGTGAACAGGGGGGTCCAGATACGCAGTATTTT,TRBV10-2,NA,TRBD1,TRBJ2-3
CASKDTSGSETQYF,TGTGCCAGCAAAGATACTAGCGGGAGTGAGACCCAGTACTTC,TRBV2,NA,TRBD2,TRBJ2-5
CASSGEIGAYEQYF,TGTGCCAGCAGCGGGGAGATCGGGGCTTACGAGCAGTACTTC,TRBV7-9,NA,NA,TRBJ2-7
CASSVNYNEQFF,TGTGCCAGCAGCGTAAACTACAATGAGCAGTTCTTC,TRBV9,NA,NA,TRBJ2-1
CASSPGQGVYNEQFF,TGTGCCAGCAGTCCTGGACAGGGGGTTTACAATGAGCAGTTCTTC,TRBV6-6,NA,TRBD1,TRBJ2-1